One sample yielded the 20 T cell receptor beta chains listed below, sequenced in a study of blood T cell repertoires in COVID-19. Data came from immunoSEQ multiplex PCR; TCRdb stores just in-frame clones and leaves some out. The sample carries 240,000 or so clones, around 85% recorded once. The sample taken for sequencing was peripheral blood. These receptors were obtained from a woman in her twenties or thirties who had recovered from COVID-19.

The chain is built from TRBV12-5 and TRBJ2-7; 8 nucleotides match TRBD1. Unmatched junction bases numbered 8, after V lost 6 bases and J lost 7 bases. The CDR3 is 13 residues long. Germline V gives CDR1 LGHNT, CDR2 FRNRAP. CDR3 amino acids: CASGPGGNREQYF. CDR3 nucleotide sequence: TGTGCTAGTGGACCAGGGGGCAATAGGGAGCAGTACTTC.

The chain uses TRBV3-1 (or the pseudogene TRBV3-2) and TRBJ1-5; the match to TRBD1 covers 9 bases. The CDR3 runs to 16 residues. Germline values: CDR1 LGHDT, CDR2 YNNKEL (reference sequence). J was trimmed by 3 bases and V by 3 bases; bases with no gene match: 6. The CDR3 here is CASSQLQGAINQPQHF. CDR3 bases: TGTGCCAGCAGCCAGCTACAGGGGGCGATCAATCAGCCCCAGCATTTT.

V usage is TRBV4-2 and J usage is TRBJ1-2; D possibly corresponds to TRBD1 (5 bases). The CDR3 has 16 residues. Looked up from germline, CDR1 is LGHNA and CDR2 is YNFKEQ. The V gene lost 2 bases and the J gene lost 2 bases, with 15 bases spanning the gap. CDR3 DNA: TGTGCCAGCAGCCAACTCAGAGACAGACGAAACTATGGCTACACCTTC. Translated: CASSQLRDRRNYGYTF.

This clone was observed once. The chain has TRBV19 and TRBJ1-4; 7 bases align to TRBD1. Germline V gene sequence: CDR1 LNHDA, CDR2 SQIVND (reference sequence). The CDR3 is 13 residues long. Germline trimming cut 6 bases from V and 5 bases from J; bases unmatched to any gene: 3. This CDR3 is CASRGQMNEKLFF. DNA for the CDR3: TGTGCCAGTAGGGGACAGATGAATGAAAAACTGTTTTTT. The full variable domain, completed using reference TRBV19 and TRBJ1-4, is DGGITQSPKYLFRKEGQNVTLSCEQNLNHDAMYWYRQDPGQGLRLIYYSQIVNDFQKGDIAEGYSVSREKKESFPLTVTSAQKNPTAFYLCASRGQMNEKLFFGSGTQLSVL.

This clone was found a few times. V gene TRBV19 combines with J gene TRBJ2-7, with TRBD1 as a possible D gene (6 bases). Per the germline V gene, CDR1 is LNHDA and CDR2 is SQIVND (reference sequence). This CDR3 is 16 amino acids long. Trimming shortened V by 6 bases and J by 0 bases, and 18 bases separated the two germline ends. The CDR3 loop is CASSPGWGQASYEQYF. The DNA for the CDR3 is TGTGCCAGTAGCCCAGGCTGGGGACAAGCCTCCTACGAGCAGTACTTC. Using reference TRBV19 and TRBJ2-7 for the parts outside the CDR3, the full variable domain is DGGITQSPKYLFRKEGQNVTLSCEQNLNHDAMYWYRQDPGQGLRLIYYSQIVNDFQKGDIAEGYSVSREKKESFPLTVTSAQKNPTAFYLCASSPGWGQASYEQYFGPGTRLTVT.

The chain is built from TRBV6-2 or TRBV6-3 and TRBJ2-3; 9 nucleotides line up with TRBD2. Germline V gene sequence: CDR1 MNHEY, CDR2 SVGEGT. Trimming cost V 4 bases and J 6 bases; bases outside gene matches: 8. This CDR3 has 15 amino acids. The CDR3 nucleotides read TGTGCCAGCAGTTGGTGGCGGGGGGGCCCCGATACGCAGTATTTT. This translates into CASSWWRGGPDTQYF.

This sequence joins TRBV2 and TRBJ2-1; 9 nucleotides match TRBD2. The CDR3 covers 16 residues. The J segment lost 4 bases and the V segment lost 0 bases, leaving 4 bases of the junction unmatched. Per the germline V gene, CDR1 is SNHLY and CDR2 is FYNNEI. This chain's CDR3 is CASSEAIAGGYNEQFF. In nucleotides, the CDR3 is TGTGCCAGCAGTGAAGCTATCGCGGGGGGGTACAATGAGCAGTTCTTC. Full variable domain (rest looked up from reference TRBV2 and TRBJ2-1): EPEVTQTPSHQVTQMGQEVILRCVPISNHLYFYWYRQILGQKVEFLVSFYNNEISEKSEIFDDQFSVERPDGSNFTLKIRSTKLEDSAMYFCASSEAIAGGYNEQFFGPGTRLTVL.

CDR3 sequence reads: CASARTSWEQYF. For the CDR3, the DNA is TGTGCCAGCGCAAGGACTAGCTGGGAGCAGTACTTC. The genes are TRBV12-3 or TRBV12-4 and TRBJ2-7; 8 nucleotides line up with TRBD2. The V segment lost 8 bases and the J segment 7 bases; nucleotides outside the gene matches: 7. The CDR3 contains 12 residues.

The rearrangement links TRBV5-1 to TRBJ2-2; 12 nucleotides align to TRBD2. Germline lookup yields CDR1 SGHRS and CDR2 YFSETQ. The CDR3 covers 16 residues. V trimming: 0 bases; J trimming: 6 bases; junction bases outside the gene matches: 3. Here the CDR3 reads CASSLDGLAGSGELFF. In DNA form, the CDR3 reads TGCGCCAGCAGCTTGGACGGACTAGCGGGATCCGGGGAGCTGTTTTTT. Filled out from reference TRBV5-1 and TRBJ2-2, the complete variable domain reads KAGVTQTPRYLIKTRGQQVTLSCSPISGHRSVSWYQQTPGQGLQFLFEYFSETQRNKGNFPGRFSGRQFSNSRSEMNVSTLELGDSALYLCASSLDGLAGSGELFFGEGSRLTVL.

The chain joins TRBV7-3 to TRBJ2-2; 11 bases align to TRBD2. Germline V gives CDR1 SGHTA, CDR2 FQGTGA. The CDR3 runs 15 residues. The junction had 4 bases not matched to a gene; V was cut back by 4 bases and J by 6 bases. CDR3 sequence (DNA): TGTGCCAGCAGCTCACGACTAGCGGGGCCCGGGGAGCTGTTTTTT. Translated, it gives CASSSRLAGPGELFF.

This clone has just one count. The chain carries TRBV6-6 and TRBJ1-1, with 7 bases that match TRBD1. The CDR3 spans 13 residues. Germline CDR1 MNHNY, CDR2 SVGAGI (reference sequence). V was clipped by 5 bases and J by 4 bases; unmatched bases: 4. The chain's CDR3 is CASSDRVGTEAFF. The DNA of the CDR3 is TGTGCCAGCAGTGACAGGGTGGGCACTGAAGCTTTCTTT.

This clone was detected only once. In the same sample, other DNA sequences code for this CDR3. The chain employs TRBV5-1 and TRBJ1-2, with TRBD1 matching 9 bases. Germline V gene sequence: CDR1 SGHRS, CDR2 YFSETQ. The trim removed 0 bases at V and 6 bases at J, leaving 0 bases unmatched. The CDR3 runs to 13 residues. CDR3 DNA sequence: TGCGCCAGCAGCTTGGGACAGGGGGATGGCTACACCTTC. Translated, it gives CASSLGQGDGYTF.

In its sample, this clone was seen once. The chain employs TRBV6-5 and TRBJ1-1, with unresolved D. The CDR3 has 11 amino acids. V lost 6 bases and J 5 bases, leaving 7 bases between the germline ends. The germline V gene encodes CDR1 MNHEY and CDR2 SVGAGI. As DNA, the CDR3 is TGTGCCAGCAGGAGTCCGACTGAAGCTTTCTTT. It specifies CASRSPTEAFF.

V is TRBV6-5 and J is TRBJ1-2, with D perhaps TRBD1 (5 bases). The CDR3 is made up of 14 amino acids. Trimming took 6 bases from V and 4 from J, leaving 15 bases between them. Germline values: CDR1 MNHEY, CDR2 SVGAGI. CDR3 residues: CASSPDSLLYGYTF. The CDR3 DNA reads as TGTGCCAGCAGCCCCGACAGCCTCCTCTATGGCTACACCTTC.

The chain links TRBV4-3 to TRBJ2-3; D may be TRBD1 (6 bases). Per the germline V gene, CDR1 is LGHNA and CDR2 is YSLEER. Trimming pared 2 bases from V and 0 bases from J, leaving 12 bases between. This CDR3 region has 16 residues. CDR3 residues: CASSQSGAKSTDTQYF. The CDR3 bases are TGCGCCAGCAGCCAATCAGGGGCCAAAAGCACAGATACGCAGTATTTT.

The chain recombines TRBV2 with TRBJ2-5; a weak D match, TRBD1 (6 bases). CDR3 length: 15 amino acids. Germline V gene sequence: CDR1 SNHLY, CDR2 FYNNEI. V shed 5 bases and J shed 1 base, with 14 bases lying between them. The CDR3 protein is CASSWQDSRQETQYF. Written as DNA, the CDR3 is TGTGCCAGCAGTTGGCAGGACAGCCGCCAAGAGACCCAGTACTTC.

The gene calls are TRBV6-5 and TRBJ1-2; a weak D match, TRBD1 (6 bases). This CDR3 is 13 amino acids long. Germline V gene data show CDR1 as MNHEY and CDR2 as SVGAGI. V dropped 7 bases and J dropped 4 bases, with 13 bases sitting between them. The CDR3 DNA sequence: TGTGCCAGCACCCACACAGGGATCTATGGCTACACCTTC. Its translation: CASTHTGIYGYTF.

This sequence joins TRBV11-2 and TRBJ2-7, with 8 bases matching TRBD1. Germline V gene data show CDR1 as SGHAT and CDR2 as FQNNGV. This CDR3 has 16 amino acids. Trimming removed 1 base from V and 1 base from J; junction bases left unmatched: 6. The CDR3 sequence is CASSLGQGWPSYEQYF. The CDR3, as DNA: TGTGCCAGCAGCTTAGGACAGGGGTGGCCGTCCTACGAGCAGTACTTC. Full variable domain (rest looked up from reference TRBV11-2 and TRBJ2-7): EAGVAQSPRYKIIEKRQSVAFWCNPISGHATLYWYQQILGQGPKLLIQFQNNGVVDDSQLPKDRFSAERLKGVDSTLKIQPAKLEDSAVYLCASSLGQGWPSYEQYFGPGTRLTVT.

CDR3 amino acids: CASGLRTGFSGELFF. DNA for the CDR3: TGTGCTAGTGGTTTGAGGACAGGGTTCTCCGGGGAGCTGTTTTTT. The J gene is TRBJ2-2, the V gene TRBV12-5; 8 bases line up with TRBD1. After removal of 2 bases from V and 6 bases from J, the junction contained 5 bases not matched to a gene. Germline values: CDR1 LGHNT, CDR2 FRNRAP. This CDR3 spans 15 amino acids.

The J gene is TRBJ1-2, the V gene TRBV2, with 7 bases identical to TRBD1. CDR1 and CDR2 (germline): SNHLY, FYNNEI. The CDR3 loop spans 13 amino acids. V shed 6 bases and J 2 bases; nucleotides not matched to a gene: 3. This CDR3 is CASSQGGNYGYTF. CDR3 coding DNA: TGTGCCAGCAGCCAGGGGGGAAACTATGGCTACACCTTC. The full variable domain, its missing parts supplied by reference TRBV2 and TRBJ1-2, is EPEVTQTPSHQVTQMGQEVILRCVPISNHLYFYWYRQILGQKVEFLVSFYNNEISEKSEIFDDQFSVERPDGSNFTLKIRSTKLEDSAMYFCASSQGGNYGYTFGSGTRLTVV.